The 25 T cell receptor beta chains presented below share a single source sample, sequenced in a study of blood T cell repertoires in COVID-19 (TCRdb year 2020). Library creation used the immunoSEQ multiplex PCR assay. TCRdb stores this immuneACCESS table with in-frame sequences only. Part of the clones is absent; in the studies checked, under half of the shortfall reflects unresolved V genes, and no reason is known for the rest. Across this sample there are 250,000 or so clones, with 80% to 95% seen only once. Roughly 0.8% of the sample goes to the ten largest clones. Material for sequencing was peripheral blood. All receptors come from a man aged 25 to 40 with COVID-19, enrolled during active disease.

The J gene is TRBJ2-7, the V gene TRBV7-9; tentatively, D is TRBD1 (5 bases). V lost 5 bases and J 3 bases, leaving 11 bases between the germline ends. The CDR3 has 13 residues. CDR1 and CDR2 (germline): SEHNR, FQNEAQ (reference sequence). The CDR3 bases are TGTGCCAGCAGCCTCAGGGAATTCTACGAGCAGTACTTC. It is translated as CASSLREFYEQYF.

This chain joins TRBV4-2 and TRBJ2-1, with 8 bases matching TRBD1. The CDR3 loop spans 16 amino acids. The germline V gene has CDR1 LGHNA and CDR2 YNFKEQ. J was trimmed by 6 bases and V by 0 bases; bases with no gene match: 7. The CDR3 is CASSQDGQGSLNEQFF. The CDR3 DNA is TGTGCCAGCAGCCAAGATGGACAGGGTTCCCTCAATGAGCAGTTCTTC.

This rearrangement joins TRBV5-1 to TRBJ1-4; 8 bases map to TRBD1. The V segment lost 3 bases and the J segment 0 bases; nucleotides outside the gene matches: 4. This CDR3 is 16 amino acids long. Germline-derived CDR1 and CDR2 are SGHRS and YFSETQ. The CDR3 sequence: CASSSTGAATNEKLFF. The CDR3, as DNA: TGCGCCAGCAGCTCGACAGGGGCAGCAACTAATGAAAAACTGTTTTTT.

This clone was observed a handful of times. The chain joins TRBV4-1 to TRBJ1-6; no definite D call. V shed 3 bases and J shed 0 bases, with 9 bases lying between them. The CDR3 runs to 16 residues. Germline V gene data show CDR1 as MGHRA and CDR2 as YSYEKL. In DNA form, the CDR3 reads TGCGCCAGCAGCCACGCCACGGGCTCCTATAATTCACCCCTCCACTTT. It translates to CASSHATGSYNSPLHF.

The V gene is TRBV5-4, the J gene TRBJ2-2; D is ambiguous. The ends were cut back, 0 bases at V and 3 bases at J, with 12 bases in the middle. In germline, CDR1 is SGHNT, CDR2 YYREEE (reference sequence). The CDR3 covers 16 residues. The CDR3 is CASSLAADKDTGELFF. The CDR3 bases are TGTGCCAGCAGCTTGGCGGCGGATAAAGACACCGGGGAGCTGTTTTTT.

This chain uses TRBV6-4 with TRBJ1-5; D gene unclear. Trimming removed 2 bases at V and 7 bases at J, with 12 bases between. The CDR3 has 14 amino acids. CDR1 and CDR2 (germline): MRHNA, SNTAGT. CDR3 protein: CASSDPRFRQPQHF. CDR3 sequence (DNA): TGTGCCAGCAGTGACCCCAGGTTTCGGCAGCCCCAGCATTTT.

The genes are TRBV7-2 and TRBJ1-1; D ambiguous. The CDR3 is 13 residues long. Germline values: CDR1 SGHTA, CDR2 FQGNSA. V shed 1 base and J shed 1 base, with 4 bases lying between them. This CDR3 is CASSLGQNTEAFF. DNA of the CDR3: TGTGCCAGCAGCTTAGGACAGAACACTGAAGCTTTCTTT. The complete variable domain, with remaining parts taken from reference TRBV7-2 and TRBJ1-1, reads GAGVSQSPSNKVTEKGKDVELRCDPISGHTALYWYRQSLGQGLEFLIYFQGNSAPDKSGLPSDRFSAERTGGSVSTLTIQRTQQEDSAVYLCASSLGQNTEAFFGQGTRLTVV.

This clone came up once. The chain couples TRBV5-1 to TRBJ2-7; 8 nucleotides match TRBD2. The germline V gene encodes CDR1 SGHRS and CDR2 YFSETQ. The CDR3 has 13 residues. The ends lost 4 bases at V and 7 bases at J; junction bases unmatched: 7. The CDR3 region has the DNA TGCGCCAGCAGCGAGCCGGGGGGGCGTGAGCAGTACTTC. Translated, it gives CASSEPGGREQYF.

The chain couples TRBV3-1 (or the pseudogene TRBV3-2) to TRBJ1-2, with 7 bases lining up with TRBD1. V shed 8 bases and J 8 bases; nucleotides not matched to a gene: 17. The V gene's germline CDR1 is LGHDT and CDR2 YNNKEL (reference sequence). The CDR3 extends over 15 amino acids. CDR3 sequence: CASSYHGQDRIGYTF. CDR3 bases: TGTGCCAGCTCCTACCATGGACAGGACCGTATCGGCTACACCTTC.

The chain is built from TRBV9 and TRBJ2-7; 7 bases line up with TRBD2. V was pared by 0 bases and J by 5 bases, with 5 bases of the junction left unmatched. This CDR3 region has 14 residues. Looked up from germline, CDR1 is SGDLS and CDR2 is YYNGEE. The CDR3 bases are TGTGCCAGCAGCGTAGCTGGGGGGGTGAACGAGCAGTACTTC. It codes for CASSVAGGVNEQYF.

The chain carries TRBV3-1 (or the pseudogene TRBV3-2) and TRBJ1-1, with TRBD1 matching over 7 bases. The ends lost 3 bases at V and 1 base at J; junction bases unmatched: 8. The CDR3 has 16 amino acids. CDR1 and CDR2 from the germline V gene are LGHDT and YNNKEL (reference sequence). The CDR3 DNA is TGTGCCAGCAGCCATGTTATGGGACAGAAGAACACTGAAGCTTTCTTT. This encodes CASSHVMGQKNTEAFF.

V gene TRBV3-1 (or the pseudogene TRBV3-2) combines with J gene TRBJ1-4; D call uncertain. This CDR3 has 13 amino acids. V dropped 0 bases and J dropped 8 bases, with 7 bases sitting between them. Germline CDR1 reads LGHDT; CDR2 reads YNNKEL (reference sequence). The CDR3 DNA sequence: TGTGCCAGCAGCCAAGATTCGGAGGAAAAACTGTTTTTT. Its protein product is CASSQDSEEKLFF.

The rearrangement links TRBV10-1 to TRBJ2-3, with TRBD1 identical over 8 bases. The CDR3 has 15 amino acids. V gave up 4 bases and J gave up 0 bases; unmatched junction bases: 3. The germline V gene has CDR1 WNHNN and CDR2 SYGVQD (reference sequence). The CDR3 protein is CASSVGQGSTDTQYF. The DNA for the CDR3 is TGCGCCAGCAGTGTCGGACAGGGAAGCACAGATACGCAGTATTTT.

This clone was counted once. The rearrangement links TRBV29-1 to TRBJ1-6; unclear D gene. The ends were cut back, 6 bases at V and 3 bases at J, with 9 bases in the middle. This CDR3 spans 13 amino acids. Germline V gene data show CDR1 as SQVTM and CDR2 as ANQGSEA. CDR3 amino acids: CSVRTDYNSPLHF. The CDR3 DNA sequence: TGCAGCGTCCGAACAGACTATAATTCACCCCTCCACTTT.

V is TRBV6-6 and J is TRBJ2-5; perhaps TRBD2 as D (7 bases). The CDR3 covers 15 residues. The V end was cut by 7 bases, the J end by 3 bases, with 18 bases between. Germline V gene sequence: CDR1 MNHNY, CDR2 SVGAGI (reference sequence). The CDR3 bases are TGTGCCAGCACCTGGGGAGGGGGACGCGAAGAGACCCAGTACTTC. The encoded protein is CASTWGGGREETQYF.

This rearrangement joins TRBV6-4 to TRBJ2-3, with TRBD1 matching over 8 bases. Germline loops: CDR1 MRHNA, CDR2 SNTAGT. The CDR3 runs to 15 residues. V was pared by 6 bases and J by 4 bases, with 9 bases of the junction left unmatched. The DNA of the CDR3 is TGTGCCAGCAGCCAGGACAGGGCGGGGTCAGATACGCAGTATTTT. Protein sequence: CASSQDRAGSDTQYF.

This rearrangement joins TRBV10-1 to TRBJ2-2; 11 bases fit TRBD2. The CDR3 has 16 amino acids. The ends lost 7 bases at V and 1 base at J; junction bases unmatched: 5. Per the germline V gene, CDR1 is WNHNN and CDR2 is SYGVQD (reference sequence). The CDR3 DNA reads TGCGCCAGCACCAAGACTAGCGGGGAGAACACCGGGGAGCTGTTTTTT. This translates into CASTKTSGENTGELFF.

The V call is TRBV7-9, the J call TRBJ1-2; 9 bases line up with TRBD1. The CDR3 sequence is 15 residues long. Germline CDR1 is SEHNR and CDR2 is FQNEAQ (reference sequence). The V segment lost 2 bases and the J segment 6 bases; nucleotides outside the gene matches: 7. The CDR3 coding sequence is TGTGCCAGCAGCTTACGCGGGACAGGGCTCGATGGCTACACCTTC. It encodes CASSLRGTGLDGYTF.

The V and J genes are TRBV2 and TRBJ2-7; 7 bases match TRBD1. The CDR3 sequence is 14 residues long. The germline V gene has CDR1 SNHLY and CDR2 FYNNEI. The V gene end was trimmed by 6 bases and the J gene end by 6 bases; junction bases not matched to a gene: 11. In DNA, the CDR3 is TGTGCCAGCAGACTGACAGGGTGGTTTTCCGAGCAGTACTTC. Translating it yields CASRLTGWFSEQYF.

The chain is built from TRBV27 and TRBJ1-6, with 9 bases lining up with TRBD1. The CDR3 has 14 residues. CDR1 and CDR2 from the germline V gene are MNHEY and SMNVEV (reference sequence). V was clipped by 6 bases and J by 10 bases; unmatched bases: 7. CDR3 coding DNA: TGTGCCAGCAGCTCCGGGACAGGGTACTCACCCCTCCACTTT. This gives the protein CASSSGTGYSPLHF.

This clone was detected once. This chain connects TRBV9 to TRBJ1-6, with D tentatively TRBD1 (5 bases). V was shortened by 0 bases and J by 6 bases, with 7 bases between the two germline ends. The germline CDR1 and CDR2 sequences are SGDLS and YYNGEE. This CDR3 has 14 residues. The CDR3, as DNA: TGTGCCAGCAGCGTAGGGGGCGGTAATTCACCCCTCCACTTT. The encoded protein is CASSVGGGNSPLHF.

The chain couples TRBV7-9 to TRBJ1-4; possible D gene TRBD1, 6 bases. With 2 bases removed from V and 5 bases from J, the gap between germline ends came to 15 bases. The CDR3 covers 16 residues. Germline V gene data show CDR1 as SEHNR and CDR2 as FQNEAQ (reference sequence). Written as DNA, the CDR3 is TGTGCCAGCAGCTTATCGACAGGATCAGGAAATGAAAAACTGTTTTTT. Translation: CASSLSTGSGNEKLFF.

The chain couples TRBV2 to TRBJ1-2; 7 nucleotides match TRBD1. Unmatched junction bases numbered 5, after V lost 6 bases and J lost 1 base. Germline CDR1 reads SNHLY; CDR2 reads FYNNEI. The CDR3 has 14 amino acids. The CDR3 sequence is CASRRQGLNYGYTF. The CDR3 region has the DNA TGTGCCAGCAGGAGACAGGGACTTAACTATGGCTACACCTTC. Variable domain in full (rest from reference TRBV2 and TRBJ1-2): EPEVTQTPSHQVTQMGQEVILRCVPISNHLYFYWYRQILGQKVEFLVSFYNNEISEKSEIFDDQFSVERPDGSNFTLKIRSTKLEDSAMYFCASRRQGLNYGYTFGSGTRLTVV.

The V and J genes are TRBV18 and TRBJ2-3; 10 positions agree with TRBD2. Germline values: CDR1 KGHSH, CDR2 LQKENI. J lost 7 bases, V lost 2 bases, and 3 bases had no gene match. The CDR3 has 14 residues. Here the CDR3 DNA reads TGTGCCAGCTCACCAGGGACTAGCGCCTATACGCAGTATTTT. Translated: CASSPGTSAYTQYF.

The chain is built from TRBV15 and TRBJ1-1; 8 positions match TRBD1. The CDR3 loop spans 15 amino acids. Germline V gene data show CDR1 as LNHNV and CDR2 as YYDKDF (reference sequence). After removal of 4 bases from V and 1 base from J, the junction contained 5 bases not matched to a gene. DNA of the CDR3: TGTGCCACCAGCATAACAGGGGGGGCGAACACTGAAGCTTTCTTT. Translation gives CATSITGGANTEAFF.